This T cell receptor (beta chain) was observed in a study of regulatory T cells in long-lasting Graves disease. Concerning this clonotype: Its antigen is unidentified. Mismatch with germline at one junction end may stem from a read error.

Described time point: newly diagnosed GD, antithyroid drugs for less than 3 months. Isolated PBMC RNA provided the starting material for the TCR library. The CDR3 contains 15 residues. Germline loops: CDR1 SGHAT, CDR2 FQNNGV. Arm-PCR of CDR3 regions with iRepertoire HTBI primers generated TCR beta libraries. TCRdb re-analysed the multiplex PCR reads in MiXCR, keeping a single row per CDR3 protein. Of about 530,000 distinct CDR3 sequences listed, around 16% are singletons. Study findings and constraints: Relative to new patients (roughly 980), persistent patients exhibited greater sharing of public clonotypes (2,741). Relative to newly diagnosed Graves' patients, persistent ones had lower TCR diversity.

The sample was also linked to a second study, of T cells in Graves' hyperthyroidism and ophthalmopathy.

The sequence was obtained from a woman aged 40-60 years with Graves disease. The sample in question was peripheral blood mononuclear cells (PBMCs), obtained at new diagnosis, from a patient treated with antithyroid drugs. The chain recombines TRBV11-2 with TRBJ1-6; TRBD1 aligns across 7 bases. CDR3 coding DNA: TGTGCCAGCAGCTTGGGACAGATAACCAATTCACCCCCCCACTTT. Translation gives CASSLGQITNSPPHF.